This T cell receptor beta chain originates from a study of T cells in Graves' hyperthyroidism and ophthalmopathy. TCR beta CDR3 regions were amplified from RNA. RT-PCR in the first round (using the HTBI primer set) targeted the TCR CDR3. TCRdb reanalysed the multiplex PCR reads using MiXCR and keeps one entry per CDR3 protein. The data show fewer than 450,000 distinct CDR3 sequences, around 15% seen once. It was uncontrolled infection, other autoimmune disease, pregnancy or lactation that excluded patients. Fresh 10 ml peripheral blood yielded PBMCs. The sequence was obtained from an older woman with Graves' ophthalmopathy. The sample consisted of blood.

In DNA form, the CDR3 reads TGCAGTGCTAGAGTGGAAACGGGGATCTCTGGAAACACCATATATTTT. Its protein is CSARVETGISGNTIYF. V is TRBV20-1 and J is TRBJ1-3, with D hard to call. Trimming removed 1 base from V and 0 bases from J, with 13 bases in between. Per germline, CDR1 DFQATT and CDR2 SNEGSKA (reference sequence). This CDR3 region has 16 residues.